The rows below give T cell receptor beta chains drawn from one sample of a study of cytomegalovirus exposure and HLA in healthy donors. The protocol was immunoSEQ multiplex PCR, while the TCRdb copy is restricted to in-frame clones and leaves out a portion. The table shows about 190,000 clones, with about 88% occurring only once. Sequenced material: PBMCs. Every receptor here comes from a woman younger than 35 in good health and CMV-seronegative. CDR3s include the opening cysteine and the closing phenylalanine or tryptophan. D genes are given only for firm matches. The listing skips clone size in some rows; elsewhere it reads once, few, many or a size class.

cdr3_aa	cdr3_nt	v_call	clone_size	d_call	j_call
CASSPPARGKTEAFF	TGTGCCAGCTCACCACCTGCCAGGGGGAAAACTGAAGCTTTCTTT	TRBV18	-	TRBD1	TRBJ1-1
CASSRPPQETQYF	TGTGCCAGCAGCCGTCCCCCCCAAGAGACCCAGTACTTC	TRBV7-2	-	-	TRBJ2-5
CASSLGLAGGPADTQYF	TGTGCCAGCAGCTTAGGGTTAGCGGGGGGGCCCGCAGATACGCAGTATTTT	TRBV7-8	-	TRBD2	TRBJ2-3
CASRQSPGQIYEQYF	TGTGCCAGCAGACAAAGTCCGGGACAGATATACGAGCAGTACTTC	TRBV13	-	TRBD1	TRBJ2-7
CASSFGRSENTIYF	TGTGCCAGCAGTTTTGGCCGTTCCGAAAACACCATATATTTT	TRBV2	few	-	TRBJ1-3
CASNPSGVETQYF	TGTGCCAGCAACCCTAGCGGGGTAGAGACCCAGTACTTC	TRBV5-4	-	TRBD2	TRBJ2-5
CAWHSTGKPYEQYF	TGTGCCTGGCACTCGACAGGGAAGCCCTACGAGCAGTACTTC	TRBV30	once	TRBD1	TRBJ2-7
CASREGETEAFF	TGTGCCAGCAGAGAGGGCGAGACTGAAGCTTTCTTT	TRBV2	-	-	TRBJ1-1
CATSRVSAPQYF	TGTGCCACCAGCAGAGTGAGTGCGCCCCAGTACTTC	TRBV15	-	-	TRBJ2-5
CASSLGANTEAFF	TGTGCCAGCAGCTTAGGGGCCAACACTGAAGCTTTCTTT	TRBV7-2	few	-	TRBJ1-1
CAWSVQTETEAFF	TGTGCCTGGAGTGTACAAACGGAGACTGAAGCTTTCTTT	TRBV30	-	-	TRBJ1-1
CASRAREGEKLFF	TGTGCCAGCAGGGCCAGGGAGGGTGAAAAACTGTTTTTT	TRBV6-4	-	-	TRBJ1-4
CASSGPTSGSEFF	TGTGCCAGCAGTGGCCCGACTAGCGGGAGTGAGTTCTTC	TRBV2	-	TRBD2	TRBJ2-1
CASGPLTSGRDYEQYF	TGTGCTAGTGGCCCCCTTACTAGCGGGAGGGACTACGAGCAGTACTTC	TRBV12-5	-	TRBD2	TRBJ2-7
CASSLGTEPFNEQFF	TGTGCCAGCAGTCTGGGGACAGAGCCTTTCAATGAGCAGTTCTTC	TRBV6-1	-	TRBD1	TRBJ2-1
CAWSSPGFGYGYTF	TGTGCCTGGAGTAGTCCGGGTTTCGGCTATGGCTACACCTTC	TRBV30	once	-	TRBJ1-2
CASSPTGGANTEAFF	TGTGCCAGCAGCCCGACAGGGGGCGCGAACACTGAAGCTTTCTTT	TRBV13	-	TRBD1	TRBJ1-1
CASSLAPGPGTGELFF	TGTGCCAGCAGCTTAGCCCCAGGGCCTGGCACCGGGGAGCTGTTTTTT	TRBV7-2	-	-	TRBJ2-2
CASSLGGTSEQETQYF	TGTGCCAGCAGCTTGGGAGGGACTAGCGAACAAGAGACCCAGTACTTC	TRBV5-8	-	TRBD2	TRBJ2-5
CASTWHRYNSPLHF	TGTGCCAGCACCTGGCACAGGTATAATTCACCCCTCCACTTT	TRBV2	-	-	TRBJ1-6
CASSIGRASTDTQYF	TGTGCCAGTAGTATCGGCAGGGCTAGCACAGATACGCAGTATTTT	TRBV19	-	-	TRBJ2-3
CASSLPFRTGRETQYF	TGTGCCAGCAGCTTACCATTTAGGACAGGGAGGGAGACCCAGTACTTC	TRBV7-9	-	TRBD1	TRBJ2-5
CASGDRAKNIQYF	TGTGCCAGTGGGGACAGAGCCAAAAACATTCAGTACTTC	TRBV19	-	TRBD1	TRBJ2-4
CASSISRGSYNEQFF	TGTGCCAGTAGTATCTCGCGGGGCTCCTACAATGAGCAGTTCTTC	TRBV19	-	-	TRBJ2-1
CASSSPPGTSGDTDTQYF	TGTGCCAGCAGCTCCCCCCCGGGGACTAGCGGCGACACAGATACGCAGTATTTT	TRBV7-9	few	TRBD2	TRBJ2-3
CAISTGQGKVSILAGGKDTQYF	TGTGCCATCAGTACCGGGCAAGGTAAGGTTTCTATCCTAGCGGGAGGGAAGGATACGCAGTATTTT	TRBV10-3	-	TRBD2	TRBJ2-3
CASSVVPSNEQFF	TGTGCCAGCAGCGTAGTCCCCTCCAATGAGCAGTTCTTC	TRBV9	-	-	TRBJ2-1
CASSQDGDREVEKLFF	TGCGCCAGCAGCCAAGATGGGGACAGGGAGGTTGAAAAACTGTTTTTT	TRBV4-3	-	TRBD1	TRBJ1-4
CASSSGTGGGEQFF	TGTGCTAGCAGCTCCGGGACAGGGGGCGGTGAGCAGTTCTTC	TRBV7-7	-	TRBD1	TRBJ2-1
CASSLGQGRDYGYTF	TGTGCCAGCAGCTTAGGACAGGGGAGGGACTATGGCTACACCTTC	TRBV7-6	-	TRBD1	TRBJ1-2
CASSQEGLGEKLFF	TGCGCCAGCAGCCAGGAAGGACTGGGGGAAAAACTGTTTTTT	TRBV4-1	-	-	TRBJ1-4
CASSPAGGVPSNEQFF	TGTGCCAGCAGCCCGGCGGGGGGGGTCCCTAGTAATGAGCAGTTCTTC	TRBV11-3	-	TRBD2	TRBJ2-1
CASTRDRAIRNQPQHF	TGTGCCAGCACTCGGGACAGGGCAATTCGCAATCAGCCCCAGCATTTT	TRBV28	-	TRBD1	TRBJ1-5
CSSSLVPGVGYTF	TGTTCCAGCAGCTTAGTACCAGGGGTGGGCTACACCTTC	TRBV7-9	-	-	TRBJ1-2
CASRISGDGYTF	TGTGCCAGCAGGATATCAGGGGATGGCTACACCTTC	TRBV2	-	-	TRBJ1-2
CASSMSGVMSGYNEQFF	TGTGCCAGTAGTATGTCGGGGGTAATGAGTGGATACAATGAGCAGTTCTTC	TRBV19	-	-	TRBJ2-1
CASSLMGAQTYEQYF	TGTGCCAGCAGCCTGATGGGGGCCCAGACCTACGAGCAGTACTTC	TRBV5-5	-	-	TRBJ2-7
CASSVTNTGELFF	TGTGCCAGTAGTGTCACAAACACCGGGGAGCTGTTTTTT	TRBV19	-	-	TRBJ2-2
CASSPGGTVSYEQYF	TGTGCCAGCTCCCCCGGAGGGACAGTCTCCTACGAGCAGTACTTC	TRBV18	-	-	TRBJ2-7
CASSDNTQYF	TGTGCCAGCTCAGACAATACGCAGTATTTT	TRBV18	once	-	TRBJ2-3
CAWSVFTSRDNEQFF	TGTGCCTGGAGTGTATTCACCTCTAGAGACAATGAGCAGTTCTTC	TRBV30	-	-	TRBJ2-1
CASSYQGTGRSTDTQYF	TGTGCCAGCAGTTATCAGGGGACAGGGCGGAGCACAGATACGCAGTATTTT	TRBV27	-	TRBD1	TRBJ2-3
CASSLPEGPTDTQYF	TGCGCCAGCAGCTTACCGGAGGGCCCCACAGATACGCAGTATTTT	TRBV5-1	-	-	TRBJ2-3
CASSVGAGTEAFF	TGTGCCAGCAGCGTAGGGGCCGGCACTGAAGCTTTCTTT	TRBV9	-	-	TRBJ1-1
CASSFIGVGYTF	TGTGCCAGCAGCTTTATAGGGGTTGGCTACACCTTC	TRBV5-4	-	-	TRBJ1-2
CASSSRVAGGPGELFF	TGTGCCAGCAGCTCTCGAGTAGCGGGGGGGCCCGGGGAGCTGTTTTTT	TRBV5-5	-	TRBD2	TRBJ2-2
CASSPRQGGGELFF	TGTGCCAGCTCACCCCGACAGGGGGGCGGGGAGCTGTTTTTT	TRBV18	-	TRBD1	TRBJ2-2
CASSPGTGDVNEQFF	TGCGCCAGCAGCCCCGGGACAGGGGACGTAAATGAGCAGTTCTTC	TRBV5-1	-	TRBD1	TRBJ2-1
CASSVDRADGYTF	TGTGCCAGCAGCGTTGACAGGGCAGATGGCTACACCTTC	TRBV7-9	-	TRBD1	TRBJ1-2
CASSEGRMTDTQYF	TGCGCCAGTTCGGAGGGGAGGATGACAGATACGCAGTATTTT	TRBV5-1	-	-	TRBJ2-3
CASSDHRLAGENNEQFF	TGTGCCAGCAGCGACCACCGACTAGCGGGGGAAAACAATGAGCAGTTCTTC	TRBV7-8	-	TRBD2	TRBJ2-1
CASNPGVADQETQYF	TGTGCCAGTAACCCCGGGGTAGCGGATCAAGAGACCCAGTACTTC	TRBV19	-	-	TRBJ2-5
CVVRQGADNEQFF	TGCGTCGTAAGACAGGGGGCGGACAATGAGCAGTTCTTC	TRBV10-3	-	TRBD1	TRBJ2-1
CASSLHYDRDDYGYTF	TGTGCCAGCAGCTTACATTATGACAGGGATGACTATGGCTACACCTTC	TRBV7-9	once	TRBD1	TRBJ1-2
CASVSGPWTEAFF	TGTGCCAGCGTCTCTGGGCCGTGGACTGAAGCTTTCTTT	TRBV28	once	-	TRBJ1-1
CAPGGGAEQYF	TGTGCCCCGGGGGGGGGTGCCGAGCAGTACTTC	TRBV30	-	TRBD2	TRBJ2-7
CASSYAGDTEAFF	TGTGCCAGCAGTTACGCAGGGGACACTGAAGCTTTCTTT	TRBV6-5	-	-	TRBJ1-1
CASSYGAGRVTYEQYF	TGTGCCAGCAGTTATGGGGCAGGGAGGGTCACCTACGAGCAGTACTTC	TRBV6-5	-	TRBD2	TRBJ2-7